Listed below are T cell receptor beta chains from one sample, sequenced in a study of graft-versus-host responses after intestinal transplantation. Sequencing used immunoSEQ multiplex PCR; TCRdb keeps in-frame clones, though not all of them. Altogether about 29,000 clones are present, about three quarters being singletons, with the ten largest covering 2.5% to 3.5%. The sequenced sample was ileum tissue, obtained 98 days after intestinal transplantation. Source of these receptors: a human patient who received an intestinal transplant, so some T cells may come from the graft donor. CDR3s include the opening cysteine and the closing phenylalanine or tryptophan. D genes are given only for firm matches.

d_call j_call v_call cdr3_aa
NA TRBJ2-2 TRBV6-1 CASSEVLIRLHTGELFF
NA TRBJ1-3 TRBV4-1 CASSQAPRAGNTIYF
NA TRBJ2-7 TRBV5-4 CASSSGESLVEQYF
NA TRBJ2-1 TRBV2 CASREAGVYNEQFF
NA TRBJ1-1 TRBV19 CASSMISEGGEAFF
TRBD1 TRBJ1-2 TRBV6-5 CASRQGIYGYTF
TRBD2 TRBJ2-5 TRBV9 CASSVKGLEETQYF
NA TRBJ1-4 TRBV11-2 CASSPGQTTNEKLFF
TRBD1 TRBJ2-7 TRBV27 CASSPPGQAAKQYF
NA TRBJ2-1 TRBV9 CASSEHPGVGNEQFF
NA TRBJ2-7 TRBV12-2 CASRPRAVVYEQYF